This entry lists 2 T cell receptor beta chains sequenced from one sample in a study of cytomegalovirus exposure and HLA in healthy donors. PCR amplification relied on 60 Vbeta primers (plus 13 Jbeta primers). Repertoires were generated with immunoSEQ multiplex PCR, while TCRdb's copy carries only in-frame clones and drops some. The table lists about 160,000 clones, roughly 80% of them singletons. Source material: PBMCs. Every receptor here comes from a female donor in good health and CMV-seronegative.

The CDR3 here is CASSYQTGAAAFF. CDR3 sequence (DNA): TGTGCCAGCAGCTACCAGACAGGGGCCGCAGCTTTCTTT. The chain carries TRBV11-3 and TRBJ1-1, with 8 positions matching TRBD1. Germline V gives CDR1 SGHNT, CDR2 YENEEA. The CDR3 spans 13 residues. The V gene end was trimmed by 4 bases and the J gene end by 10 bases; junction bases not matched to a gene: 8.

V usage is TRBV5-1 and J usage is TRBJ2-1, with 7 bases that match TRBD1. Germline V gives CDR1 SGHRS, CDR2 YFSETQ. This CDR3 is built from 16 residues. After removal of 4 bases from V and 1 base from J, the junction contained 8 bases not matched to a gene. DNA of the CDR3: TGCGCCAGCAGCCTACCTTGGACAGGTTCCTACAATGAGCAGTTCTTC. Amino acids: CASSLPWTGSYNEQFF.